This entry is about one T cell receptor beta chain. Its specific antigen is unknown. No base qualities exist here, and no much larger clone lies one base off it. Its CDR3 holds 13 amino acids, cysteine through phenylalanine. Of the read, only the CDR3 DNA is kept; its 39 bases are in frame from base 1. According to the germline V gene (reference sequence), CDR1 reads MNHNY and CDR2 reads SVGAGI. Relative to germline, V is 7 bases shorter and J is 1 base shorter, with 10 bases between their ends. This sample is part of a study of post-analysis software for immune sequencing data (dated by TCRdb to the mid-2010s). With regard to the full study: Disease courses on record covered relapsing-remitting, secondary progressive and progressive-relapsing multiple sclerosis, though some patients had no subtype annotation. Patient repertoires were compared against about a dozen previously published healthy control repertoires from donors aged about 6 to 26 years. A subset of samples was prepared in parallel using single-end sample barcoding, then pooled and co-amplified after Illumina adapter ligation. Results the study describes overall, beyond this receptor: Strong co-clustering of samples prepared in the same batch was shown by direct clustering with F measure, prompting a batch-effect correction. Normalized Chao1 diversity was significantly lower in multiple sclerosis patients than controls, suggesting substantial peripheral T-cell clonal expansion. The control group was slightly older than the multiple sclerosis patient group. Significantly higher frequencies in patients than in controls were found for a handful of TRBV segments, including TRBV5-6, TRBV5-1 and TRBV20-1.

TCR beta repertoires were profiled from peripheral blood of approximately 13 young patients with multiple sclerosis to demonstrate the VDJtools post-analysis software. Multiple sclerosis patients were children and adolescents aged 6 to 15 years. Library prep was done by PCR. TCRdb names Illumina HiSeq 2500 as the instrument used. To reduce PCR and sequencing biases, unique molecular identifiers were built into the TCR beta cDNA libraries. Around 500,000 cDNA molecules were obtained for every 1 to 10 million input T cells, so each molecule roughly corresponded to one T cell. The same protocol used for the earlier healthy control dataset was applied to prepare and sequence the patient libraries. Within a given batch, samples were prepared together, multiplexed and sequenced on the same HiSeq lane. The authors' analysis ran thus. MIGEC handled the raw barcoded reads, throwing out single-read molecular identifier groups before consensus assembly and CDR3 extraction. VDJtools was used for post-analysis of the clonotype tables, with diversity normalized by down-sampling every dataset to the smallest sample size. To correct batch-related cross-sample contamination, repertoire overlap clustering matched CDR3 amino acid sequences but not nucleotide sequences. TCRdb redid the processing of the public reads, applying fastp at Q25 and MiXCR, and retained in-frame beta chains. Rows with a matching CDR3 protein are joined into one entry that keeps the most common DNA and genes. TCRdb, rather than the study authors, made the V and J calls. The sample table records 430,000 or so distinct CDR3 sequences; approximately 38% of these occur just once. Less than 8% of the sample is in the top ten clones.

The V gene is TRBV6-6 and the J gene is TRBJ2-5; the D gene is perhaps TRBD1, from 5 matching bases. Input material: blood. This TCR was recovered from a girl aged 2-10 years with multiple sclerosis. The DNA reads TGTGCCAGCACCGGACACCCCCAAGAGACCCAGTACTTC. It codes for CASTGHPQETQYF.